This T cell receptor (beta chain) was identified during a study of T cell repertoires in cytomegalovirus infection. Whole-study context: CMV infection together with matching HLA type was indicated by public TCR beta signatures.

TCRdb re-analysed the reads in MiXCR, keeping a single row per CDR3 protein. This table has more than 150,000 distinct CDR3 sequences, roughly a quarter appearing once. Losses at the gene ends were 6 bases for V and 0 bases for J; bases not matched to a gene: 8. The CDR3 runs 16 residues. There are a few counts of this clonotype. The antigen remains undetermined. Study observations and caveats: The response measured ex vivo was dominated by TCR beta clonotypes (HLA-C-restricted and CMV-specific).

Sequencing used PBMCs. The rearrangement uses TRBV12-3 or TRBV12-4 and TRBJ1-3; 7 nucleotides match TRBD1. The source is a human donor in good health (CMV status not recorded). Some clones in this sample may be carry-over from other donors' samples. The CDR3 protein is CASRPTGVYSGNTIYF. The DNA for the CDR3 is TGTGCCAGCAGACCAACAGGGGTCTACTCTGGAAACACCATATATTTT.